This entry lists 19 T cell receptor beta chains sequenced from one sample in a study of T cell repertoires in Merkel cell carcinoma. Here immunoSEQ multiplex PCR was the method, and the copy in TCRdb shows in-frame clones only, minus some. Here the sample spans 11,000 to 15,000 clones, approximately 73% being singletons. Sample: tumor tissue. The receptors were gathered from an adult with Merkel cell carcinoma.

This clone is deemed medium-sized. The J gene is TRBJ2-2, the V gene TRBV20-1, with D hard to call. Germline-derived CDR1 and CDR2 are DFQATT and SNEGSKA (reference sequence). V lost 6 bases and J 3 bases, leaving 5 bases between the germline ends. There are 11 residues in the CDR3. The CDR3 spells CSASDTGELFF. The CDR3 nucleotides read TGCAGTGCCTCGGACACCGGGGAGCTGTTTTTT.

This clone was seen just once. The chain links TRBV3-1 (or the pseudogene TRBV3-2) to TRBJ2-3, with D perhaps matching TRBD2 (5 bases). The ends were cut back, 4 bases at V and 1 base at J, with 21 bases in the middle. Per the germline V gene, CDR1 is LGHDT and CDR2 is YNNKEL (reference sequence). The CDR3 is made up of 18 amino acids. CDR3 nucleotides: TGTGCCAGCAGCCGCCACCTAACAGCGGAGAGGGGCACAGATACGCAGTATTTT. Amino acid sequence: CASSRHLTAERGTDTQYF.

The chain carries TRBV25-1 and TRBJ1-4; D gene uncertain. V lost 4 bases to trimming and J lost 5 bases, with 5 bases between them. The V gene's germline CDR1 is MGHDK and CDR2 SYGVNS. The CDR3 is 12 residues long. The CDR3 region has the DNA TGTGCCAGCAGTGGAGGAAATGAAAAACTGTTTTTT. Amino acids: CASSGGNEKLFF.

This rearrangement joins TRBV28 to TRBJ1-3; D ambiguous. V gave up 6 bases and J gave up 4 bases, with 10 bases separating them. CDR1 and CDR2 (germline): MDHEN, SYDVKM. The CDR3 loop spans 13 amino acids. CDR3 in DNA: TGTGCCAGCAGCCCGCGGAGGGGAAACACCATATATTTT. Amino acids: CASSPRRGNTIYF.

The chain recombines TRBV18 with TRBJ1-1; no firm D call. V gave up 2 bases and J gave up 0 bases, with 13 bases separating them. CDR3 length: 16 amino acids. Germline values: CDR1 KGHSH, CDR2 LQKENI. DNA for the CDR3: TGTGCCAGCTCACCAAGTTCAAGGAGCATGAACACTGAAGCTTTCTTT. The encoded protein is CASSPSSRSMNTEAFF.

The J gene is TRBJ2-3, the V gene TRBV7-2; TRBD2 aligns across 12 bases. Trimming took 6 bases from V and 2 from J; bases not matched to a gene: 3. Germline V gene lookup returns CDR1 SGHTA and CDR2 FQGNSA. The CDR3 runs to 15 residues. For the CDR3, the DNA is TGTGCCAGCAGGCTAGCGGGGGGGAACACAGATACGCAGTATTTT. Translating it yields CASRLAGGNTDTQYF.

The chain employs TRBV5-6 and TRBJ2-5; tentatively, D is TRBD2 (5 bases). V gave up 1 base and J gave up 5 bases, with 12 bases separating them. The V gene's germline CDR1 is SGHDT and CDR2 YYEEEE. The CDR3 has 14 amino acids. In nucleotides, the CDR3 is TGTGCCAGCAGCTTGCCGTCGGGGAGTGAGACCCAGTACTTC. This codes for CASSLPSGSETQYF.

The chain has TRBV19 and TRBJ1-5, with unresolved D. Germline loops: CDR1 LNHDA, CDR2 SQIVND (reference sequence). The CDR3 is 15 amino acids. V lost 3 bases, J lost 9 bases, and 18 bases lay in between. Written as DNA, the CDR3 is TGTGCCAGTAGTATGTCATCCTATGCCCCAGGGCCCCAGCATTTT. Translation: CASSMSSYAPGPQHF.

The chain carries TRBV9 and TRBJ2-7, with 7 bases identical to TRBD2. Trimming at V came to 3 bases and at J to 2 bases, leaving 11 bases not matched to a gene. The CDR3 sequence is 16 residues long. Germline V gene data show CDR1 as SGDLS and CDR2 as YYNGEE. The chain's CDR3 is CASSAARAGSAYEQYF. The DNA for the CDR3 is TGTGCCAGCAGCGCCGCTCGAGCGGGGAGTGCCTACGAGCAGTACTTC.

The chain is built from TRBV2 and TRBJ2-1; D ambiguous. Deletions cut 8 bases from V and 4 bases from J, with 6 bases between. The CDR3 has 11 residues. Germline V gives CDR1 SNHLY, CDR2 FYNNEI. CDR3 loop: CASRVYNEQFF. The CDR3, as DNA: TGTGCCAGCCGTGTGTACAATGAGCAGTTCTTC.

The rearrangement uses TRBV2 and TRBJ2-1, with 8 bases fitting TRBD2. The CDR3 extends over 15 amino acids. V gave up 3 bases and J gave up 5 bases; unmatched junction bases: 6. The germline gives CDR1 SNHLY, CDR2 FYNNEI. The CDR3 coding sequence is TGTGCCAGCAGTGAGAGGGCGGGAGGACACAATGAGCAGTTCTTC. Translating it yields CASSERAGGHNEQFF.

This clone was observed a handful of times. This CDR3 is CSVDATGGGSKQYF. The CDR3 DNA reads TGCAGCGTTGACGCTACAGGGGGCGGGAGTAAGCAGTACTTC. The chain carries TRBV29-1 and TRBJ2-7; 9 positions agree with TRBD1. This CDR3 contains 14 residues. Germline V gives CDR1 SQVTM, CDR2 ANQGSEA. Trimming took 3 bases from V and 8 from J; bases not matched to a gene: 11.

This chain joins TRBV2 and TRBJ1-2; TRBD1 aligns across 9 bases. The CDR3 length is 14 residues. Germline CDR1 is SNHLY and CDR2 is FYNNEI. The ends lost 7 bases at V and 3 bases at J; junction bases unmatched: 6. The CDR3 is CASIQDRGDYGYTF. As DNA, the CDR3 is TGTGCCAGCATACAGGACAGGGGAGACTATGGCTACACCTTC.

The genes are TRBV20-1 and TRBJ2-1; the D gene is possibly TRBD2 (5 bases). CDR1 and CDR2 (germline): DFQATT, SNEGSKA (reference sequence). V was trimmed by 3 bases and J by 0 bases, leaving 9 bases between them. The CDR3 is 14 residues long. The CDR3 DNA is TGCAGTGCTAGTACTACTAGCTCCTACAATGAGCAGTTCTTC. As protein: CSASTTSSYNEQFF.

This clone was seen a single time. CDR3 sequence: CASSPTSNSYNEQFF. CDR3 nucleotides: TGCGCCAGCAGCCCAACTAGCAACTCGTACAATGAGCAGTTCTTC. This chain connects TRBV4-1 to TRBJ2-1, with TRBD2 as a possible D gene (6 bases). This CDR3 spans 15 amino acids. V lost 4 bases to trimming and J lost 4 bases, with 14 bases between them. The germline V gene has CDR1 MGHRA and CDR2 YSYEKL.

The chain employs TRBV6-2 or TRBV6-3 and TRBJ1-4; D uncertain. The germline CDR1 and CDR2 sequences are MNHEY and SVGEGT. This CDR3 region has 16 residues. Trimming removed 4 bases at V and 0 bases at J, with 12 bases between. This chain's CDR3 is CASSSPRAATNEKLFF. In DNA form, the CDR3 reads TGTGCCAGCAGTTCCCCAAGGGCTGCAACTAATGAAAAACTGTTTTTT.

The CDR3 DNA reads as TGTGCCAGCAGCACTGGGACAGCTACTTACACAGATACGCAGTATTTT. This translates into CASSTGTATYTDTQYF. The genes are TRBV5-8 and TRBJ2-3, with 7 bases fitting TRBD1. After removal of 4 bases from V and 2 bases from J, the junction contained 10 bases not matched to a gene. Per the germline V gene, CDR1 is SGHTS and CDR2 is YDEGEE. There are 16 residues in the CDR3. The full variable domain, completed using reference TRBV5-8 and TRBJ2-3, is EAGVTQSPTHLIKTRGQQATLRCSPISGHTSVYWYQQALGLGLQFLLWYDEGEERNRGNFPPRFSGRQFPNYSSELNVNALELEDSALYLCASSTGTATYTDTQYFGPGTRLTVL.

The chain employs TRBV5-1 and TRBJ1-1; D gene uncertain. CDR3 length equals 14 residues. Germline lookup yields CDR1 SGHRS and CDR2 YFSETQ. The germline V and J ends were trimmed by 4 bases and 6 bases, with 16 bases remaining between them. CDR3 coding DNA: TGCGCCAGCAGCCTGGAGGGTTCGGGCGCTGAAGCTTTCTTT. Encoded protein: CASSLEGSGAEAFF. Based on the CDR3 plus reference TRBV5-1 and TRBJ1-1, the full variable domain is KAGVTQTPRYLIKTRGQQVTLSCSPISGHRSVSWYQQTPGQGLQFLFEYFSETQRNKGNFPGRFSGRQFSNSRSEMNVSTLELGDSALYLCASSLEGSGAEAFFGQGTRLTVV.

The chain recombines TRBV4-1 with TRBJ1-2; D might be TRBD1 (5 bases). Germline values: CDR1 MGHRA, CDR2 YSYEKL. There are 16 residues in the CDR3. V was trimmed by 0 bases and J by 8 bases, leaving 19 bases between them. The CDR3 region has the DNA TGCGCCAGCAGCCAAGAGAGGGACCGCGGGATAGGCGGCTACACCTTC. It is translated as CASSQERDRGIGGYTF.